This T cell receptor (beta chain) came from a study of shared clonotypes between healthy human individuals. Points from the study as a whole: Sorted-subset sequencing, rarefaction showed, was incomplete despite large depth. Roughly 4.6% of naive CD4 clonotypes were common to several donors.

Donors had no recently reported acute infections or vaccinations and were HIV-negative. Germline CDR1 is SNHLY and CDR2 is FYNNEI. J was trimmed by 1 base and V by 5 bases; bases with no gene match: 2. CDR3 length equals 14 residues. About this clone itself: Its target is unknown. The same CDR3 also results from other DNA sequences found in this sample.

The repertoire was sequenced with immunoSEQ multiplex PCR; TCRdb's copy has only in-frame clones and lacks some. The sample shows approximately 640,000 clones, more than 70% of them seen only once. Sequenced material: memory CD4+ T cells sorted from blood. Subset reported: CD45RA-negative fraction. This rearrangement joins TRBV2 to TRBJ1-5; 7 bases agree with TRBD1. This receptor was identified in a young woman in good health. The CDR3 DNA sequence: TGTGCCAGCAGTCAGACAGGGAGCAATCAGCCCCAGCATTTT. Amino acid sequence: CASSQTGSNQPQHF.